The 22 T cell receptor beta chains below all came from one sample that was sequenced in a study of control samples from healthy donors and cancer patients. Measured with immunoSEQ multiplex PCR; TCRdb has only the in-frame clones, and not every one. The table lists about 160,000 clones, 96% of them singletons. Sequencing was done on a sample of blood. Receptors originate from a woman aged 30 to 39 in good health.

The gene calls are TRBV5-6 and TRBJ2-4; D not certain. V shed 1 base and J shed 4 bases, with 0 bases lying between them. CDR3 length: 11 amino acids. Germline V lookup: CDR1 SGHDT, CDR2 YYEEEE. The CDR3 here is CASSLKNIQYF. The CDR3 DNA follows: TGTGCCAGCAGCTTGAAAAACATTCAGTACTTC.

The chain couples TRBV19 to TRBJ2-1; 7 bases align to TRBD2. Germline V gives CDR1 LNHDA, CDR2 SQIVND (reference sequence). V lost 3 bases and J lost 9; bases outside the gene matches: 8. The CDR3 sequence is 14 residues long. The DNA for the CDR3 is TGTGCCAGTAGTATTAAGGTTCTAGCGGCTGAGCAGTTCTTC. It specifies CASSIKVLAAEQFF.

The chain is built from TRBV5-1 and TRBJ1-2; maybe TRBD1 (6 bases). Trimming left V 2 bases short and J 4 bases short, with 9 bases between. CDR3 size: 13 residues. Looked up from germline, CDR1 is SGHRS and CDR2 is YFSETQ. The DNA of the CDR3 is TGCGCCAGCAGCTTTACAGGGTTCTATGGCTACACCTTC. It codes for CASSFTGFYGYTF.

The chain links TRBV5-1 to TRBJ2-1; D not certain. The length of the CDR3 is 13 residues. Germline assignment: CDR1 SGHRS and CDR2 YFSETQ. V lost 5 bases, J lost 0 bases, and 6 bases lay in between. CDR3 protein: CASRESSYNEQFF. The CDR3 bases are TGCGCCAGCAGGGAGAGCTCCTACAATGAGCAGTTCTTC.

The chain employs TRBV15 and TRBJ2-4; TRBD2 is a possible D gene (5 bases). Trimming left V 0 bases short and J 9 bases short, with 21 bases between. The CDR3 has 17 residues. CDR1 and CDR2 from the germline V gene are LNHNV and YYDKDF (reference sequence). The chain's CDR3 is CATSRDHSAGGRGIQYF. The CDR3 DNA reads as TGTGCCACCAGCAGAGATCATTCCGCGGGCGGAAGAGGCATTCAGTACTTC.

The CDR3 DNA reads as TGTGCCAGCAGCTTAATGAGGAACACTGAAGCTTTCTTT. This codes for CASSLMRNTEAFF. The chain uses TRBV7-2 and TRBJ1-1, with D hard to call. The V gene's germline CDR1 is SGHTA and CDR2 FQGNSA. The V and J ends lost 2 bases and 1 base respectively, with 5 bases between them. CDR3 length equals 13 residues.

This clone is a singleton in its sample. V is TRBV19 and J is TRBJ1-5; D not certain. Looked up from germline, CDR1 is LNHDA and CDR2 is SQIVND (reference sequence). V dropped 6 bases and J dropped 5 bases, with 14 bases sitting between them. CDR3 length: 14 residues. The CDR3 reads CASSPVRVDQPQHF. For the CDR3, the DNA is TGTGCCAGTAGCCCCGTTCGGGTTGATCAGCCCCAGCATTTT.

This chain links TRBV19 with TRBJ1-3, with 7 bases fitting TRBD1. Germline CDR1 is LNHDA and CDR2 is SQIVND (reference sequence). V dropped 5 bases and J dropped 0; count of bases not matched to a gene: 4. CDR3 length equals 15 residues. The CDR3 here is CASSPGGFSGNTIYF. As DNA, the CDR3 is TGTGCCAGTAGTCCAGGGGGTTTCTCTGGAAACACCATATATTTT. The whole variable domain, remainder taken from reference TRBV19 and TRBJ1-3, is DGGITQSPKYLFRKEGQNVTLSCEQNLNHDAMYWYRQDPGQGLRLIYYSQIVNDFQKGDIAEGYSVSREKKESFPLTVTSAQKNPTAFYLCASSPGGFSGNTIYFGEGSWLTVV.

The V gene is TRBV2, the J gene TRBJ1-1, with D tentatively TRBD1 (5 bases). The CDR3 extends over 17 amino acids. V lost 3 bases and J 1 base, leaving 18 bases between the germline ends. Germline CDR1 reads SNHLY; CDR2 reads FYNNEI. The CDR3 DNA reads as TGTGCCAGCAGTGATCCCGTGGACGGGGCCGAGAACACTGAAGCTTTCTTT. This sequence encodes CASSDPVDGAENTEAFF. The variable domain in full, with the rest retrieved from reference TRBV2 and TRBJ1-1, is EPEVTQTPSHQVTQMGQEVILRCVPISNHLYFYWYRQILGQKVEFLVSFYNNEISEKSEIFDDQFSVERPDGSNFTLKIRSTKLEDSAMYFCASSDPVDGAENTEAFFGQGTRLTVV.

The chain has TRBV29-1 and TRBJ2-3; 8 bases are shared with TRBD2. The CDR3 loop spans 14 amino acids. The germline gives CDR1 SQVTM, CDR2 ANQGSEA. Trimming cost V 7 bases and J 2 bases; bases outside gene matches: 8. CDR3 nucleotide sequence: TGCAGCGCCAGCCCAGCGGGAGTCACAGATACGCAGTATTTT. Amino acid sequence: CSASPAGVTDTQYF.

The CDR3 nucleotides are TGTGCCAGCAGCCAAGTTATCGGCCGGGGTAATTCACCCCTCCACTTT. Its protein is CASSQVIGRGNSPLHF. The rearrangement uses TRBV3-1 (or the pseudogene TRBV3-2) and TRBJ1-6, with D unresolved. Per germline, CDR1 LGHDT and CDR2 YNNKEL (reference sequence). Trimming removed 1 base from V and 6 bases from J, with 13 bases in between. This CDR3 region has 16 residues.

The rearrangement uses TRBV18 and TRBJ1-5, with 8 bases lining up with TRBD1. Germline CDR1 KGHSH, CDR2 LQKENI. V gave up 6 bases and J gave up 0 bases; unmatched junction bases: 10. The CDR3 covers 17 residues. This chain's CDR3 is CASSRTGSIDSNQPQHF. The DNA of the CDR3 is TGTGCCAGCTCGCGGACAGGGTCAATAGATAGCAATCAGCCCCAGCATTTT.

This clone appeared once. The rearrangement uses TRBV9 and TRBJ2-7; D is possibly TRBD1 or TRBD2 (5 bases each). Trimming shortened V by 4 bases and J by 3 bases, and 14 bases separated the two germline ends. Germline V gives CDR1 SGDLS, CDR2 YYNGEE. There are 14 residues in the CDR3. CDR3 bases: TGTGCCAGCAGCCCATCCGAGGGGTTCTACGAGCAGTACTTC. It encodes CASSPSEGFYEQYF.

The rearrangement uses TRBV10-3 and TRBJ1-2; TRBD1 aligns across 11 bases. The V and J ends lost 0 bases and 8 bases, in that order; junction bases with no gene match: 5. Germline V gives CDR1 ENHRY, CDR2 SYGVKD. The CDR3 consists of 15 residues. The DNA of the CDR3 is TGTGCCATCAGTGAGTCTGGGACAGGGGGTTACGGCTACACCTTC. This codes for CAISESGTGGYGYTF.

This clone is a singleton in its sample. The J gene is TRBJ2-5, the V gene TRBV6-4; 8 bases agree with TRBD2. V trimming: 3 bases; J trimming: 2 bases; junction bases outside the gene matches: 5. The V gene's germline CDR1 is MRHNA and CDR2 SNTAGT. The CDR3 totals 15 residues. The DNA of the CDR3 is TGTGCCAGCAGTGAAAGGCCGGGGGGGCAAGAGACCCAGTACTTC. This encodes CASSERPGGQETQYF.

The table lists this clone with a count of one. The rearrangement links TRBV29-1 to TRBJ2-1; D perhaps matches TRBD2 (5 bases). Germline lookup yields CDR1 SQVTM and CDR2 ANQGSEA. This CDR3 has 11 amino acids. The V gene lost 1 base and the J gene lost 7 bases, with 5 bases spanning the gap. CDR3 sequence (DNA): TGCAGCGTTGAAGGCGGGAATGAGCAGTTCTTC. It specifies CSVEGGNEQFF.

Only one count was recorded for this clone. The gene calls are TRBV29-1 and TRBJ2-1; 10 bases fit TRBD2. The CDR3 loop spans 13 amino acids. Germline CDR1 SQVTM, CDR2 ANQGSEA. Unmatched junction bases numbered 5, after V lost 7 bases and J lost 5 bases. The CDR3 DNA sequence: TGCAGCGGGGGACTAGCGTTTAACAATGAGCAGTTCTTC. Its translation: CSGGLAFNNEQFF.

The chain recombines TRBV19 with TRBJ2-3; D not resolved. Germline V lookup: CDR1 LNHDA, CDR2 SQIVND (reference sequence). Trimming left V 2 bases short and J 3 bases short, with 6 bases between. The CDR3 loop spans 13 amino acids. CDR3 coding DNA: TGTGCCAGTAGTATAAGGGTAACAGATACGCAGTATTTT. This gives the protein CASSIRVTDTQYF.

This clone was observed a single time. This rearrangement joins TRBV10-2 to TRBJ1-5; D is ambiguous. CDR1 WSHSY and CDR2 SAAADI come from the germline V gene. With 6 bases removed from V and 6 bases from J, the gap between germline ends came to 15 bases. There are 14 residues in the CDR3. DNA of the CDR3: TGCGCCAGCAGCGACCAAATTGGGGTTCAGCCCCAGCATTTT. Translated, it gives CASSDQIGVQPQHF.

This chain uses TRBV7-8 with TRBJ2-7; D not resolved. Looked up from germline, CDR1 is SGHVS and CDR2 is FQNEAQ. There are 13 residues in the CDR3. Trimming cost V 3 bases and J 3 bases, with 9 bases left between them. The CDR3 DNA follows: TGTGCCAGCAGCTTGCCTCCAAGCTACGAGCAGTACTTC. Translating gives CASSLPPSYEQYF.

V usage is TRBV9 and J usage is TRBJ2-1; 7 positions agree with TRBD2. The CDR3 runs to 16 residues. From germline, CDR1 is SGDLS and CDR2 YYNGEE. V dropped 3 bases and J dropped 5; count of bases not matched to a gene: 11. CDR3 DNA: TGTGCCAGCAGCGACAGGAGGGAGGGATTTGACAATGAGCAGTTCTTC. It specifies CASSDRREGFDNEQFF.

The rearrangement joins TRBV29-1 to TRBJ2-1, with D possibly being TRBD2 (6 bases). This CDR3 is built from 14 residues. V was cut by 4 bases and J by 0 bases, with 10 bases left in between. CDR1 and CDR2 from the germline V gene are SQVTM and ANQGSEA. The CDR3 is CSVVRGSSYNEQFF. As DNA, the CDR3 is TGCAGCGTTGTACGGGGGAGCTCCTACAATGAGCAGTTCTTC.